The rows below give T cell receptor beta chains drawn from one sample of a study of vaccination effects on CD4 cells after COVID-19. The protocol was immunoSEQ multiplex PCR, while the TCRdb copy is restricted to in-frame clones and leaves out a portion. The data show approximately 61,000 clones, roughly 73% seen once. No antigens are known for them. The material was CD4+ T cells from PBMCs cultured with HCoV-229E spike peptides, obtained after COVID-19 vaccination. These receptors all come from a human donor who received a COVID-19 vaccine. Each CDR3 is given with its conserved first and last residue. The D gene is left open where the match is weak. Part of the rows lack a size; the others show once, few, many or a class for expanded clones.

CDR3 length: 15; D gene: -; J gene: TRBJ2-5; clone size: -; V gene: TRBV2; CDR3 DNA: TGTGCCAGCAGTGAATCCCAGGGTGGAGCGGAGACCCAGTACTTC; CDR3 protein: CASSESQGGAETQYF
CDR3 length: 16; D gene: TRBD1; J gene: TRBJ1-5; clone size: few; V gene: TRBV5-8; CDR3 DNA: TGTGCCAGCAGCTTTAACGAGGGACAGGGGGGTCAGCCCCAGCATTTT; CDR3 protein: CASSFNEGQGGQPQHF
CDR3 length: 16; D gene: -; J gene: TRBJ2-3; clone size: -; V gene: TRBV4-3; CDR3 DNA: TGCGCCAGCAGCCAAGGGAGGAGGGTAAGGACAGATACGCAGTATTTT; CDR3 protein: CASSQGRRVRTDTQYF
CDR3 length: 15; D gene: -; J gene: TRBJ2-2; clone size: -; V gene: TRBV18; CDR3 DNA: TGTGCCAGCTCACCCAATCATGGGGGAACCGGGGAGCTGTTTTTT; CDR3 protein: CASSPNHGGTGELFF
CDR3 length: 12; D gene: -; J gene: TRBJ1-2; clone size: -; V gene: TRBV5-1; CDR3 DNA: TGCGCCAGCAGCCGGGACGGCTATGGCTACACCTTC; CDR3 protein: CASSRDGYGYTF
CDR3 length: 14; D gene: -; J gene: TRBJ2-5; clone size: -; V gene: TRBV4-1; CDR3 DNA: TGCGCCAGCAGCCAAGAGAAGGTCCGGGAGACCCAGTACTTC; CDR3 protein: CASSQEKVRETQYF
CDR3 length: 15; D gene: -; J gene: TRBJ1-6; clone size: few; V gene: TRBV11-2; CDR3 DNA: TGTGCCAGCAGCTTAATTATAGGGTGGCGGTCACCCCTCCACTTT; CDR3 protein: CASSLIIGWRSPLHF
CDR3 length: 17; D gene: TRBD1; J gene: TRBJ1-2; clone size: -; V gene: TRBV7-8; CDR3 DNA: TGTGCCAGCAGCTTAGCCTTAGGGGGCGGACCTAACTATGGCTACACCTTC; CDR3 protein: CASSLALGGGPNYGYTF
CDR3 length: 15; D gene: TRBD2; J gene: TRBJ2-5; clone size: once; V gene: TRBV10-2; CDR3 DNA: TGCGCCAGCAGCCGACTAGCGGGGGGCCAAGAGACCCAGTACTTC; CDR3 protein: CASSRLAGGQETQYF
CDR3 length: 15; D gene: TRBD2; J gene: TRBJ2-3; clone size: -; V gene: TRBV7-3; CDR3 DNA: TGTGCCAGCAGCTTAATGGGACTACCCACAGATACGCAGTATTTT; CDR3 protein: CASSLMGLPTDTQYF
CDR3 length: 15; D gene: -; J gene: TRBJ1-2; clone size: -; V gene: TRBV2; CDR3 DNA: TGTGCCAGCAAATCACAGGGCTTAAGTCTGGATGGCTACACCTTC; CDR3 protein: CASKSQGLSLDGYTF
CDR3 length: 16; D gene: TRBD2; J gene: TRBJ2-1; clone size: -; V gene: TRBV24-1; CDR3 DNA: TGTGCCACCAGTGACCCTAGCGGGGCGTCCTACAATGAGCAGTTCTTC; CDR3 protein: CATSDPSGASYNEQFF
CDR3 length: 14; D gene: -; J gene: TRBJ2-5; clone size: -; V gene: TRBV18; CDR3 DNA: TGTGCCAGCTCGTACACGGGGGTCCAAGAGACCCAGTACTTC; CDR3 protein: CASSYTGVQETQYF
CDR3 length: 12; D gene: -; J gene: TRBJ1-1; clone size: -; V gene: TRBV30; CDR3 DNA: TGTGCCTGGAGTAGGCGGGAGACTGAAGCTTTCTTT; CDR3 protein: CAWSRRETEAFF
CDR3 length: 13; D gene: TRBD1; J gene: TRBJ2-2; clone size: -; V gene: TRBV29-1; CDR3 DNA: TGCAGCGGGAGGACAGGTAGTACCGGGGAGCTGTTTTTT; CDR3 protein: CSGRTGSTGELFF
CDR3 length: 16; D gene: TRBD2; J gene: TRBJ2-3; clone size: -; V gene: TRBV27; CDR3 DNA: TGTGCCAGCACCTCACTAGCGGGGGGGCCTACAGATACGCAGTATTTT; CDR3 protein: CASTSLAGGPTDTQYF
CDR3 length: 13; D gene: -; J gene: TRBJ2-5; clone size: -; V gene: TRBV2; CDR3 DNA: TGTGCCAGCACGGTTGACAGACAAGAGACCCAGTACTTC; CDR3 protein: CASTVDRQETQYF
CDR3 length: 15; D gene: -; J gene: TRBJ2-6; clone size: -; V gene: TRBV7-9; CDR3 DNA: TGTGCCAGCAGCCTAAGGGTTGCTGGGGCCAACGTCCTGACTTTC; CDR3 protein: CASSLRVAGANVLTF
CDR3 length: 15; D gene: -; J gene: TRBJ2-2; clone size: -; V gene: TRBV2; CDR3 DNA: TGTGCCAGCAGTGCCGAGACCGTCTCAACCGGGGAGCTGTTTTTT; CDR3 protein: CASSAETVSTGELFF
CDR3 length: 17; D gene: -; J gene: TRBJ2-6; clone size: once; V gene: TRBV5-6; CDR3 DNA: TGTGCCAGCAGCTTGGTACAGGGTAGCTCTGGGGCCAACGTCCTGACTTTC; CDR3 protein: CASSLVQGSSGANVLTF
CDR3 length: 11; D gene: -; J gene: TRBJ1-2; clone size: -; V gene: TRBV5-1; CDR3 DNA: TGCGCCAGCATGGAGACGGGGAGCTACACCTTC; CDR3 protein: CASMETGSYTF
CDR3 length: 16; D gene: -; J gene: TRBJ2-2; clone size: -; V gene: TRBV2; CDR3 DNA: TGTGCCAGCAGGGAAGAGTTGCTGGGGGACACCGGGGAGCTGTTTTTT; CDR3 protein: CASREELLGDTGELFF
CDR3 length: 15; D gene: TRBD1; J gene: TRBJ1-3; clone size: -; V gene: TRBV18; CDR3 DNA: TGTGCCAGCTCACCAGGGACAGGGGCTGGAAACACCATATATTTT; CDR3 protein: CASSPGTGAGNTIYF
CDR3 length: 17; D gene: -; J gene: TRBJ1-3; clone size: -; V gene: TRBV4-3; CDR3 DNA: TGCGCCAGCAGCCAAAATGGGGCGGCCTCCTCTGGAAACACCATATATTTT; CDR3 protein: CASSQNGAASSGNTIYF
CDR3 length: 17; D gene: -; J gene: TRBJ2-2; clone size: -; V gene: TRBV5-1; CDR3 DNA: TGCGCCAGCAGCTTGGCCGATGGAGTAGGGGGGACCGGGGAGCTGTTTTTT; CDR3 protein: CASSLADGVGGTGELFF
CDR3 length: 13; D gene: -; J gene: TRBJ2-5; clone size: -; V gene: TRBV2; CDR3 DNA: TGTGCCAGCACGCCCGGGCAGCAAGAGACCCAGTACTTC; CDR3 protein: CASTPGQQETQYF
CDR3 length: 15; D gene: -; J gene: TRBJ2-5; clone size: -; V gene: TRBV9; CDR3 DNA: TGTGCCAGCAGCGTATTGGGCGGACACCAAGAGACCCAGTACTTC; CDR3 protein: CASSVLGGHQETQYF
CDR3 length: 15; D gene: TRBD1; J gene: TRBJ1-5; clone size: -; V gene: TRBV6-5; CDR3 DNA: TGTGCCACTTCTACACAGGGGGTTAGCAATCAGCCCCAGCATTTT; CDR3 protein: CATSTQGVSNQPQHF
CDR3 length: 13; D gene: -; J gene: TRBJ1-4; clone size: -; V gene: TRBV2; CDR3 DNA: TGTGCCAGCAGTGGGACAACTAATGAAAAACTGTTTTTT; CDR3 protein: CASSGTTNEKLFF
CDR3 length: 16; D gene: -; J gene: TRBJ1-5; clone size: -; V gene: TRBV19; CDR3 DNA: TGTGCCAGTAGTATAGATGGGGGACATAGCTTTCAGCCCCAGCATTTT; CDR3 protein: CASSIDGGHSFQPQHF
CDR3 length: 13; D gene: -; J gene: TRBJ1-4; clone size: -; V gene: TRBV2; CDR3 DNA: TGTGCCAGCAACCCGAGAAAGGGTGAAAAACTGTTTTTT; CDR3 protein: CASNPRKGEKLFF
CDR3 length: 15; D gene: TRBD2; J gene: TRBJ2-3; clone size: -; V gene: TRBV4-2; CDR3 DNA: TGTGCCAGCAGCCAAGCGCGCGGGGGTACAGATACGCAGTATTTT; CDR3 protein: CASSQARGGTDTQYF
CDR3 length: 16; D gene: TRBD1; J gene: TRBJ1-5; clone size: -; V gene: TRBV19; CDR3 DNA: TGTGCCAGTAGCCCCGAGACAGGGGTGGTCTATCAGCCCCAGCATTTT; CDR3 protein: CASSPETGVVYQPQHF
CDR3 length: 14; D gene: -; J gene: TRBJ2-5; clone size: -; V gene: TRBV25-1; CDR3 DNA: TGTGCCAGCAGTGAAGTCGCCAGGCCAGAGACCCAGTACTTC; CDR3 protein: CASSEVARPETQYF
CDR3 length: 16; D gene: -; J gene: TRBJ1-2; clone size: -; V gene: TRBV27; CDR3 DNA: TGTGCCAGCAGTTCCCGAGACGGCGGTACACACTATGGCTACACCTTC; CDR3 protein: CASSSRDGGTHYGYTF
CDR3 length: 15; D gene: -; J gene: TRBJ2-2; clone size: -; V gene: TRBV19; CDR3 DNA: TGTGCCAGTTCGATCGGACAACTGAACACCGGGGAGCTGTTTTTT; CDR3 protein: CASSIGQLNTGELFF
CDR3 length: 16; D gene: -; J gene: TRBJ1-2; clone size: -; V gene: TRBV6-9; CDR3 DNA: TGTGCCAGCAGCTATCGCCCCCGGGACAAAAACTATGGCTACACCTTC; CDR3 protein: CASSYRPRDKNYGYTF
CDR3 length: 12; D gene: -; J gene: TRBJ2-5; clone size: few; V gene: TRBV7-7; CDR3 DNA: TGTGCCAGCAGCCCCCAGGGGGAGACCCAGTACTTC; CDR3 protein: CASSPQGETQYF